These 14 T cell receptor beta chains were sequenced from one sample in a study of shared clonotypes between healthy human individuals. This table comes from immunoSEQ multiplex PCR, and its TCRdb copy is limited to in-frame clones, with some not included. The sample carries over a million clones, over 95% recorded once. The sample was naive CD4+ T cells sorted from blood. Subset described: CD45RA+ positively selected. Every receptor here comes from a man younger than 45 in good health.

The chain uses TRBV27 and TRBJ2-7; tentatively, D is TRBD2 (6 bases). Trimming removed 6 bases from V and 2 bases from J, with 8 bases in between. CDR3 size: 12 residues. CDR1 is MNHEY and CDR2 is SMNVEV in the germline V gene (reference sequence). CDR3 DNA sequence: TGTGCCAGCAGCGGCGGGACCTACGAGCAGTACTTC. Translating it yields CASSGGTYEQYF.

The chain employs TRBV5-4 and TRBJ2-3; D remains unclear. V lost 0 bases, J lost 0 bases, and 8 bases lay in between. CDR3 length equals 15 residues. Per the germline V gene, CDR1 is SGHNT and CDR2 is YYREEE (reference sequence). The CDR3 DNA is TGTGCCAGCAGCTTGGGCTTATCTAGCACAGATACGCAGTATTTT. This translates into CASSLGLSSTDTQYF.

This clone was seen only once. The V call is TRBV7-2, the J call TRBJ1-1; 7 positions match TRBD1. With V trimmed by 2 bases and J by 2 bases, 8 bases remained unmatched. Germline V lookup: CDR1 SGHTA, CDR2 FQGNSA. There are 16 residues in the CDR3. The CDR3 region is CASSLTRGHRNTEAFF. DNA for the CDR3: TGTGCCAGCAGCTTAACTAGGGGGCATCGAAACACTGAAGCTTTCTTT.

In regard to this clone: A junction end diverges from the germline sequence, so it may reflect a read error. V and J are TRBV29-1 and TRBJ1-1; TRBD1 might be the D (6 bases). Germline V gene sequence: CDR1 SQVTM, CDR2 ANQGSEA. CDR3 length equals 12 residues. The CDR3 region is CSARGQNPEAFF. The DNA of the CDR3 is TGCAGCGCCCGGGGGCAGAACCCTGAAGCTTTCTTT.

This clone was counted a single time. The chain carries TRBV12-5 and TRBJ1-1; D is unresolved. Trimming stripped 1 base from V and 2 bases from J, with 11 bases between. This CDR3 spans 15 amino acids. Germline lookup yields CDR1 LGHNT and CDR2 FRNRAP. The CDR3 is CASGLGGPSNTEAFF. The CDR3 DNA follows: TGTGCTAGTGGTTTGGGTGGCCCTTCCAACACTGAAGCTTTCTTT.

V is TRBV28 and J is TRBJ2-2; D call uncertain. V was cut by 3 bases and J by 8 bases, with 4 bases left in between. The CDR3 is 11 amino acids. Per germline, CDR1 MDHEN and CDR2 SYDVKM. The CDR3 bases are TGTGCCAGCAGTTTCCAGGGGGAGCTGTTTTTT. Translating it yields CASSFQGELFF.

This rearrangement joins TRBV28 to TRBJ2-1; no clear D. The germline V and J ends were trimmed by 3 bases and 12 bases, with 12 bases remaining between them. There are 12 residues in the CDR3. Germline CDR1 is MDHEN and CDR2 is SYDVKM. The CDR3 sequence: CASSLDAVWQFF. CDR3 bases: TGTGCCAGCAGTTTGGATGCCGTGTGGCAGTTCTTC.

The chain is built from TRBV6-5 and TRBJ2-2; D not certain. The CDR3 is 15 residues long. Germline values: CDR1 MNHEY, CDR2 SVGAGI. As DNA, the CDR3 is TGTGCATCAAACTTGTTGGCGGCGAACACCGGGGAGCTGTTTTTT. Residues: CASNLLAANTGELFF.

Turning to this clone: This sample includes further DNA sequences coding for the same CDR3. The chain is built from TRBV9 and TRBJ2-1; 10 bases align to TRBD2. J gave up 5 bases and V 0 bases, and 5 bases lay outside the gene matches. CDR3 length equals 16 residues. CDR1 SGDLS and CDR2 YYNGEE come from the germline V gene. This chain's CDR3 is CASSVDPSGSNNEQFF. The CDR3 DNA sequence: TGTGCCAGCAGCGTAGACCCTAGCGGGAGTAACAATGAGCAGTTCTTC.

The chain employs TRBV14 and TRBJ2-7; D gene ambiguous. The CDR3 sequence is 13 residues long. Germline assignment: CDR1 SGHDN and CDR2 FVKESK. Trimming removed 1 base from V and 3 bases from J, with 7 bases in between. Written as DNA, the CDR3 is TGTGCCAGCAGCCAAGTCCTTCTCTACGAGCAGTACTTC. It is translated as CASSQVLLYEQYF.

The chain joins TRBV10-1 to TRBJ2-1, with 9 bases fitting TRBD1. V shed 4 bases, J shed 1 base, and the junction held 2 bases outside the gene matches. The CDR3 has 15 amino acids. Germline V gene lookup returns CDR1 WNHNN and CDR2 SYGVQD (reference sequence). CDR3 nucleotide sequence: TGCGCCAGCAGTGTGGACAGGGGTTCCTACAATGAGCAGTTCTTC. This encodes CASSVDRGSYNEQFF.

V is TRBV4-2 and J is TRBJ2-2; 10 nucleotides match TRBD2. Germline V gene sequence: CDR1 LGHNA, CDR2 YNFKEQ. Germline trimming cut 0 bases from V and 6 bases from J; bases unmatched to any gene: 1. The CDR3 is 15 amino acids. Here the CDR3 reads CASSQEAGGPGELFF. CDR3 bases: TGTGCCAGCAGCCAAGAAGCGGGAGGGCCCGGGGAGCTGTTTTTT.

The chain carries TRBV18 and TRBJ2-2; no reliable D call. Germline V gene data show CDR1 as KGHSH and CDR2 as LQKENI. V lost 2 bases and J 4 bases, leaving 8 bases between the germline ends. The CDR3 contains 14 residues. CDR3 DNA: TGTGCCAGCTCACCAGAACTTTCCACCGGGGAGCTGTTTTTT. It specifies CASSPELSTGELFF.

The rearrangement uses TRBV7-9 and TRBJ2-2; D remains unclear. Germline CDR1 and CDR2: SEHNR and FQNEAQ (reference sequence). V was cut by 2 bases and J by 0 bases, with 10 bases left in between. The CDR3 is 16 residues long. The CDR3 nucleotides read TGTGCCAGCAGCTTATTCCAGAACGCGAACACCGGGGAGCTGTTTTTT. Translated, it gives CASSLFQNANTGELFF.